Reported below is one TCR beta chain. Its target is not known. Generated by immunoSEQ multiplex PCR, the TCRdb table keeps only in-frame clones and is missing some. The repertoire holds about 1.5 million clones, 95% to 99% seen once, with about 0.45% in the top ten. The germline gives CDR1 ENHRY, CDR2 SYGVKD. V lost 7 bases to trimming and J lost 2 bases; unmatched junction nucleotides: 4. The CDR3 length is 14 residues. This entry is derived from a study of shared clonotypes between healthy human individuals. General study findings and limits: Naive subsets tended to show greater estimated richness than memory subsets. In a few donors, approximately 5% of naive CD4 clonotypes appeared in common.

The TCR sequence derives from a man younger than 45 in good health. Input material: naive CD4+ T cells sorted from blood. Subset specified: CD45RA+ positively selected. This sequence joins TRBV10-3 and TRBJ2-1; 8 bases align to TRBD1. DNA of the CDR3: TGTGCCATCAAGGGACAGGTGGCCTACAATGAGCAGTTCTTC. Amino acids: CAIKGQVAYNEQFF.